Following are 23 T cell receptor beta chains from one sample sequenced in a study of blood T cell repertoires in COVID-19. The data were produced by immunoSEQ multiplex PCR, yet TCRdb's version contains in-frame clones alone and is incomplete. This table holds over 85,000 clones, about 85% found once. Sequenced: peripheral blood. These receptor sequences come from a woman aged 45 to 65 with COVID-19, enrolled during active disease.

The V call is TRBV29-1, the J call TRBJ2-2; D gene unclear. Germline V gene sequence: CDR1 SQVTM, CDR2 ANQGSEA. This CDR3 region has 13 residues. Trimming left V 2 bases short and J 1 base short, with 5 bases between. The CDR3 DNA is TGCAGCGTTGAACCCCGGAACACCGGGGAGCTGTTTTTT. As protein: CSVEPRNTGELFF.

This clone was observed once. The CDR3: CASSLGGESSYNEQFF. DNA of the CDR3: TGCGCCAGCAGCTTGGGCGGGGAAAGCTCCTACAATGAGCAGTTCTTC. The chain combines TRBV5-1 with TRBJ2-1; tentative D call: TRBD2 (6 bases). There are 16 residues in the CDR3. CDR1 and CDR2 from the germline V gene are SGHRS and YFSETQ. V was shortened by 0 bases and J by 0 bases, with 10 bases between the two germline ends.

J is TRBJ2-7 and V is TRBV18, with a possible D match to TRBD1 (6 bases). Trimming shortened V by 2 bases and J by 5 bases, and 7 bases separated the two germline ends. CDR1 KGHSH and CDR2 LQKENI come from the germline V gene. The CDR3 length is 12 residues. The CDR3: CASSPNRDEQYF. The CDR3 nucleotides are TGTGCCAGCTCACCAAACAGGGACGAGCAGTACTTC.

V is TRBV6-6 and J is TRBJ2-1; 7 nucleotides line up with TRBD1. Germline CDR1 reads MNHNY; CDR2 reads SVGAGI (reference sequence). With 0 bases clipped from V and 15 bases from J, the junction kept 14 bases outside the gene matches. The CDR3 is made up of 15 amino acids. The CDR3 coding sequence is TGTGCCAGCAGTTACTCCCAAGGACAGGTGGTGGGTCTGTTCTTC. Residues: CASSYSQGQVVGLFF.

J is TRBJ2-7 and V is TRBV3-1 (or the pseudogene TRBV3-2); D may be TRBD1 (6 bases). From germline, CDR1 is LGHDT and CDR2 YNNKEL (reference sequence). V lost 1 base to trimming and J lost 0 bases, with 19 bases between them. The CDR3 has 18 amino acids. The CDR3 nucleotides are TGTGCCAGCAGCCAAGCGAGTAGTAGGGACACCTTCTCCTACGAGCAGTACTTC. It translates to CASSQASSRDTFSYEQYF.

The chain is built from TRBV10-1 and TRBJ2-5; D is possibly TRBD2 (5 bases). Looked up from germline, CDR1 is WNHNN and CDR2 is SYGVQD (reference sequence). The CDR3 loop spans 15 amino acids. Trimming removed 2 bases at V and 5 bases at J, with 15 bases between. Here the CDR3 reads CASSEAAEGQETQYF. In nucleotides, the CDR3 is TGCGCCAGCAGTGAGGCGGCCGAGGGCCAGGAGACCCAGTACTTC.

The chain recombines TRBV9 with TRBJ1-5; 10 bases agree with TRBD1. The ends lost 5 bases at V and 5 bases at J; junction bases unmatched: 7. This CDR3 spans 15 amino acids. Germline V gives CDR1 SGDLS, CDR2 YYNGEE. Here the CDR3 reads CASSPGTGDYQPQHF. The CDR3 region has the DNA TGTGCCAGCAGTCCCGGGACAGGGGACTATCAGCCCCAGCATTTT.

The rearrangement links TRBV18 to TRBJ2-1, with 10 bases that match TRBD1. The CDR3 has 16 residues. The V gene end was trimmed by 3 bases and the J gene end by 0 bases; junction bases not matched to a gene: 2. CDR1 is KGHSH, CDR2 LQKENI, per germline. CDR3: CASSPGTGASYNEQFF. CDR3 DNA: TGTGCCAGCTCACCGGGGACAGGGGCCTCCTACAATGAGCAGTTCTTC.

This chain connects TRBV27 to TRBJ2-1; 8 bases line up with TRBD2. Germline loops: CDR1 MNHEY, CDR2 SMNVEV (reference sequence). The ends lost 2 bases at V and 4 bases at J; junction bases unmatched: 10. The CDR3 spans 17 residues. This CDR3 is CASSLGGGTSGYNEQFF. CDR3 sequence (DNA): TGTGCCAGCAGTTTAGGGGGTGGCACTAGCGGATACAATGAGCAGTTCTTC.

The CDR3 nucleotides read TGTGCCTGGAGTGTCGTCCGGCGGGACGGACGGGAGACCCAGTACTTC. It translates to CAWSVVRRDGRETQYF. The V gene is TRBV30, the J gene TRBJ2-5; D perhaps matches TRBD2 (6 bases). V was cut by 0 bases and J by 5 bases, with 19 bases left in between. Germline CDR1 reads GTSNPN; CDR2 reads SVGIG (reference sequence). The CDR3 is 16 amino acids.

The V gene is TRBV7-8, the J gene TRBJ1-3; D remains ambiguous. V lost 5 bases and J 0 bases, leaving 8 bases between the germline ends. Germline CDR1 SGHVS, CDR2 FQNEAQ. This CDR3 region has 14 residues. For the CDR3, the DNA is TGTGCCAGCAGCCTACAGTACTCTGGAAACACCATATATTTT. Its translation is CASSLQYSGNTIYF.

CDR3 bases: TGTGCCAGCAGCCCTATACCGGGACAGAGAGGAGTCACCGGGGAGCTGTTTTTT. This encodes CASSPIPGQRGVTGELFF. This rearrangement joins TRBV11-2 to TRBJ2-2; 7 bases match TRBD1. The CDR3 consists of 18 residues. Trimming cost V 5 bases and J 4 bases; bases outside gene matches: 16. Germline V gene data show CDR1 as SGHAT and CDR2 as FQNNGV.

This clone appeared once. The genes are TRBV11-3 and TRBJ2-3; the D is unclear. Germline CDR1 and CDR2: SGHNT and YENEEA. The CDR3 runs to 14 residues. V dropped 1 base and J dropped 2 bases, with 7 bases sitting between them. CDR3 sequence (DNA): TGTGCCAGCAGCTTAGGAACAGACACAGATACGCAGTATTTT. Its translation: CASSLGTDTDTQYF.

The rearrangement joins TRBV29-1 to TRBJ1-2, with unresolved D. Looked up from germline, CDR1 is SQVTM and CDR2 is ANQGSEA. V dropped 4 bases and J dropped 0 bases, with 15 bases sitting between them. There are 15 residues in the CDR3. The CDR3 DNA follows: TGCAGCGTTGTTGGCACAGCCTACTCTAACTATGGCTACACCTTC. Its translation: CSVVGTAYSNYGYTF.

The gene calls are TRBV7-6 and TRBJ2-7, with D unclear. Germline V CDR1 and CDR2: SGHVS, FNYEAQ. Deletions cut 5 bases from V and 1 base from J, with 15 bases between. The CDR3 has 15 residues. CDR3 bases: TGTGCCAGCAGCCTTCCCCCTGACATATCCTACGAGCAGTACTTC. This translates into CASSLPPDISYEQYF.

The DNA for the CDR3 is TGTGCCAGCAGTCTCAACAGGGGATCCTCCTATAATTCACCCCTCCACTTT. Amino acid sequence: CASSLNRGSSYNSPLHF. The V and J genes are TRBV27 and TRBJ1-6; 7 bases map to TRBD1. Trimming at V came to 5 bases and at J to 0 bases, leaving 7 bases not matched to a gene. From germline, CDR1 is MNHEY and CDR2 SMNVEV (reference sequence). This CDR3 comprises 17 residues.

The V call is TRBV11-3, the J call TRBJ2-2; tentative D call: TRBD2 (6 bases). The germline CDR1 and CDR2 sequences are SGHNT and YENEEA. The CDR3 has 17 residues. The ends were cut back, 4 bases at V and 4 bases at J, with 19 bases in the middle. CDR3 protein: CASSSEKWRGGTGELFF. The CDR3 DNA is TGTGCCAGCAGCTCAGAAAAGTGGAGGGGCGGCACCGGGGAGCTGTTTTTT.

The J gene is TRBJ2-1, the V gene TRBV2; 12 nucleotides agree with TRBD2. This CDR3 is 18 amino acids long. Trimming removed 11 bases from V and 2 bases from J; junction bases left unmatched: 16. From germline, CDR1 is SNHLY and CDR2 FYNNEI. As DNA, the CDR3 is TGTGCCCCCCTCGGGCTAGCGGGGGGGCAGTCGGCCTACAATGAGCAGTTCTTC. Translated: CAPLGLAGGQSAYNEQFF.

This clone was detected only once. CDR3 coding DNA: TGCGCCAGCTGTAACGGACAGGGTAGGGGCAATGAGCAGTTCTTC. This translates into CASCNGQGRGNEQFF. The chain employs TRBV5-1 and TRBJ2-1; the match to TRBD1 covers 8 bases. Per the germline V gene, CDR1 is SGHRS and CDR2 is YFSETQ. J was trimmed by 6 bases and V by 7 bases; bases with no gene match: 12. This CDR3 spans 15 amino acids.

This clone was seen a single time. The chain uses TRBV6-1 and TRBJ1-3, with 10 nucleotides matching TRBD1. Looked up from germline, CDR1 is MNHNS and CDR2 is SASEGT. The CDR3 covers 11 residues. V trimming: 3 bases; J trimming: 16 bases; junction bases outside the gene matches: 3. The CDR3: CASSETGGRYF. Written as DNA, the CDR3 is TGTGCCAGCAGTGAGACAGGGGGCAGGTATTTT.

The DNA for the CDR3 is TGTGCCAGCAGTTACTCGAGTGGACCCGAGGGTACGCAGTATTTT. It is translated as CASSYSSGPEGTQYF. V and J are TRBV6-5 and TRBJ2-3; D perhaps matches TRBD2 (5 bases). CDR1 and CDR2 from the germline V gene are MNHEY and SVGAGI. CDR3 length: 15 amino acids. V shed 0 bases and J shed 8 bases, with 15 bases lying between them.

This clone showed up just once. The V call is TRBV3-1 (or the pseudogene TRBV3-2), the J call TRBJ1-2; TRBD1 is a possible D gene (5 bases). CDR1 is LGHDT and CDR2 is YNNKEL in the germline V gene (reference sequence). With 1 base removed from V and 8 bases from J, the gap between germline ends came to 14 bases. The CDR3 consists of 14 residues. CDR3 in DNA: TGTGCCAGCAGCCAAGTGGGGGGAAGAGGAGGCTACACCTTC. It encodes CASSQVGGRGGYTF.

In regard to this clone: The junction does not match germline at one end; this may be a read error. This chain links TRBV5-1 with TRBJ2-5; TRBD1 agrees at 9 bases. The CDR3 has 14 amino acids. Per germline, CDR1 SGHRS and CDR2 YFSETQ. The CDR3 DNA sequence: TGCGCCAGCACCTTGGGACAGGGCCAAGAGACCCAGTACTTC. Translated: CASTLGQGQETQYF.